The text below deals with one T cell receptor beta chain. What it binds is not known. This record comes from a study of blood T cells in healthy people across ages. Combining a sample-barcoded 5' primer with a J-beta primer mix, a second PCR ran for 7 to 11 cycles. MiXCR, run by TCRdb on the 5' RACE reads, gives a single entry per CDR3 protein. The table includes nearly 800,000 distinct CDR3 sequences, approximately 25% detected once. Germline-derived CDR1 and CDR2 are DFQATT and SNEGSKA (reference sequence). The junction had 21 bases not matched to a gene; V was cut back by 3 bases and J by 2 bases. The CDR3 has 20 residues. The study, taken as a whole, reports: Researchers said unsorted PBMCs prevented a conclusive naive versus antigen-experienced comparison.

These data were likewise used in another study, on T cells of mothers and their children. That study reports: All extracted RNA went into cDNA synthesis, approximately 1.4 ug per 15 ul. With unrelated pairs as the comparison, related mother-child pairs had a slightly higher overlap that was not significant. Not a single persistent microchimeric T cell clone was detected.

This sequence was found in a boy younger than 18 in good health. V gene TRBV20-1 combines with J gene TRBJ2-2; 7 nucleotides match TRBD1. Sequencing was done on a sample of blood. The CDR3 bases are TGCAGTGCTAGGCCCCCCCGGCAGGGGGTACGGGGCTTCAACACCGGGGAGCTGTTTTTT. It codes for CSARPPRQGVRGFNTGELFF.